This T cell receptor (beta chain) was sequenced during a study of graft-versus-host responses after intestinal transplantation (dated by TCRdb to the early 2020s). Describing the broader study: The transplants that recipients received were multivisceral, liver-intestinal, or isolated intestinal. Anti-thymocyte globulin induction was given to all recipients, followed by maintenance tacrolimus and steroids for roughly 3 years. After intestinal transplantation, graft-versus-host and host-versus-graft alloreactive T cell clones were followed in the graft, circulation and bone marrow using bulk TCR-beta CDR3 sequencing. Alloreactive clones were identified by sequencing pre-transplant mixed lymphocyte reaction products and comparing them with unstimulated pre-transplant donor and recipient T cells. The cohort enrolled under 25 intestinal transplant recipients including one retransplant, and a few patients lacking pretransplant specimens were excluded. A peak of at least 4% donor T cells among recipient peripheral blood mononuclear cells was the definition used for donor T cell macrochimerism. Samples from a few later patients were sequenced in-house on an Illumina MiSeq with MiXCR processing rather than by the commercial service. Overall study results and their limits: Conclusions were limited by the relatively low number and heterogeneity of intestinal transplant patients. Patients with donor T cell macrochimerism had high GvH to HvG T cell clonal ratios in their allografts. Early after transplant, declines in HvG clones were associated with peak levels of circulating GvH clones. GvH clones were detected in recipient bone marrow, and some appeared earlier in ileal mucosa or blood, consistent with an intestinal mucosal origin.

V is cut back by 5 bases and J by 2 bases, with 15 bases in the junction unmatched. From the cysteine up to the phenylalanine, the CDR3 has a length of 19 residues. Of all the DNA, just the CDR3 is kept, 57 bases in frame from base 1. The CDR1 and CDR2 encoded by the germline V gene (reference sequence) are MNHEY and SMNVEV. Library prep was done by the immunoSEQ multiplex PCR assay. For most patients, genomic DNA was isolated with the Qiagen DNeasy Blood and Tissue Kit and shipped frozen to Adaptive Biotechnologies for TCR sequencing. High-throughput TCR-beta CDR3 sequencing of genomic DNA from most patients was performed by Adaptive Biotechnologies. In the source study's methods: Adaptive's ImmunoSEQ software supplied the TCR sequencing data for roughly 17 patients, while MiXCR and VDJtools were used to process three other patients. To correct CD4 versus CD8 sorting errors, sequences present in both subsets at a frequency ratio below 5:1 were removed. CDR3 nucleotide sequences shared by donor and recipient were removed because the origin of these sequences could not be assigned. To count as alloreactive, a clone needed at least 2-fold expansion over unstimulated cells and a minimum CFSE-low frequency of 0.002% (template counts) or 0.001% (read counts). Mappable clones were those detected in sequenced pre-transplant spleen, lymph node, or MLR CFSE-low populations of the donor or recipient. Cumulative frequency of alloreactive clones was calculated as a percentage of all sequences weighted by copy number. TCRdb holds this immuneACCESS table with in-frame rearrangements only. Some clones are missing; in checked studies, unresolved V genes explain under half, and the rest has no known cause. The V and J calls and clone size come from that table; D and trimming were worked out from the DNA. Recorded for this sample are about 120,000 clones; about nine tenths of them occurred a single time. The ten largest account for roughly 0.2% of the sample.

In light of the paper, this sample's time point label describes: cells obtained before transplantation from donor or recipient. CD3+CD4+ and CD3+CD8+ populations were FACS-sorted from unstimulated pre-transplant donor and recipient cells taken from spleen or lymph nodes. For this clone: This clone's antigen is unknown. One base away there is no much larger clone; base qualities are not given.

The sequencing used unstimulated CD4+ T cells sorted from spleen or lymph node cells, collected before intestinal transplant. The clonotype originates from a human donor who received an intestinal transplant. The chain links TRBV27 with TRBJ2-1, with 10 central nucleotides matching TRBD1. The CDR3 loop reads CASSPRDRGQIGAYNEQFF. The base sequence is TGTGCCAGCAGTCCCCGGGACAGGGGCCAAATAGGCGCCTACAATGAGCAGTTCTTC.